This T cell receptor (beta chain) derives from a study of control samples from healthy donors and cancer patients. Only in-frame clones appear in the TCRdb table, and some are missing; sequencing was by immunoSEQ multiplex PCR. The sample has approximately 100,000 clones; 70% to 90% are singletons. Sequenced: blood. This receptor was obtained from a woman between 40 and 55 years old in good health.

The CDR3 sequence is CASSVLSGGPLHEQYF. As DNA, the CDR3 is TGTGCCAGCAGCGTATTGAGCGGGGGGCCTCTCCACGAGCAGTACTTC. This chain links TRBV9 with TRBJ2-7; TRBD2 agrees at 9 bases. The CDR3 contains 16 residues. Germline loops: CDR1 SGDLS, CDR2 YYNGEE. Losses at the gene ends were 1 base for V and 5 bases for J; bases not matched to a gene: 10.